This is a list of T cell receptor beta chains from one sample in a study of shared clonotypes between healthy human individuals. TCRdb's copy holds only in-frame clones and misses some; the assay was immunoSEQ multiplex PCR. The sample holds roughly 2,500,000 clones, 93% seen once. The sample consisted of naive CD4+ T cells from PBMCs. These receptor sequences come from a young man in good health. Some clones in this sample may be carry-over from other donors' samples. Both conserved end residues are part of each CDR3. Each record gives: D gene, J gene, V gene, clone size, CDR3 protein, CDR3 DNA. A D gene is named only where the DNA matches it firmly. A clone size is listed for some rows: how often the clone was seen (once, few, many), or a class if it is expanded.

D: .; J: TRBJ1-4; V: TRBV28; size: once; CDR3: CASSLGSGRAEKLFF; DNA: TGTGCCAGCAGTTTGGGGTCTGGGCGGGCGGAAAAACTGTTTTTT
D: .; J: TRBJ2-7; V: TRBV19; size: few; CDR3: CASSFSAVTYEQYF; DNA: TGTGCCAGTAGCTTTTCAGCGGTCACCTACGAGCAGTACTTC
D: .; J: TRBJ2-3; V: TRBV5-1; size: .; CDR3: CASSLVSGPGTDTQYF; DNA: TGCGCCAGCAGCTTGGTCAGCGGCCCCGGCACAGATACGCAGTATTTT
D: .; J: TRBJ1-1; V: TRBV27; size: .; CDR3: CASSPPGGRDTEAFF; DNA: TGTGCCAGCAGTCCACCTGGAGGGAGGGACACTGAAGCTTTCTTT
D: .; J: TRBJ1-1; V: TRBV14; size: once; CDR3: CASSQVQGTEAFF; DNA: TGTGCCAGCAGCCAAGTTCAGGGCACTGAAGCTTTCTTT
D: .; J: TRBJ2-1; V: TRBV20-1; size: once; CDR3: CSHLPYNEQFF; DNA: TGCAGTCATCTACCTTACAATGAGCAGTTCTTC
D: TRBD1; J: TRBJ2-2; V: TRBV19; size: .; CDR3: CASSIGTGRAGELFF; DNA: TGTGCCAGTAGTATCGGGACAGGGAGGGCCGGGGAGCTGTTTTTT
D: TRBD2; J: TRBJ2-5; V: TRBV18; size: .; CDR3: CASSPLDISGRAWETQYF; DNA: TGTGCCAGCTCACCACTGGACATTAGCGGGAGGGCCTGGGAGACCCAGTACTTC
D: TRBD2; J: TRBJ2-3; V: TRBV5-1; size: .; CDR3: CASSSGTILTDTQYF; DNA: TGCGCCAGCAGCTCCGGGACTATTTTAACAGATACGCAGTATTTT
D: TRBD1; J: TRBJ2-1; V: TRBV6-1; size: .; CDR3: CASSEDTGGYNEQFF; DNA: TGTGCCAGCAGTGAAGACACAGGGGGCTACAATGAGCAGTTCTTC
D: .; J: TRBJ1-3; V: TRBV30; size: .; CDR3: CARSVNIGLGGNTIYF; DNA: TGTGCCCGGAGTGTAAATATTGGGCTGGGGGGAAACACCATATATTTT
D: TRBD1; J: TRBJ1-5; V: TRBV7-3; size: .; CDR3: CASSLTGQGVKPQHF; DNA: TGTGCCAGCAGCTTAACGGGCCAGGGGGTGAAGCCCCAGCATTTT
D: TRBD1; J: TRBJ2-7; V: TRBV5-1; size: .; CDR3: CASSLDFGGQALYEQYF; DNA: TGCGCCAGCAGCTTGGACTTCGGGGGACAGGCCCTCTACGAGCAGTACTTC
D: .; J: TRBJ1-1; V: TRBV9; size: .; CDR3: CASSATLNTEAFF; DNA: TGTGCCAGCAGCGCGACCTTGAACACTGAAGCTTTCTTT
D: .; J: TRBJ1-1; V: TRBV4-3; size: .; CDR3: CASSQGRSGYTEAFF; DNA: TGCGCCAGCAGCCAAGGTCGTTCGGGATACACTGAAGCTTTCTTT
D: .; J: TRBJ2-3; V: TRBV9; size: .; CDR3: CASSVAWGTAEGGTQYF; DNA: TGTGCCAGCAGCGTAGCTTGGGGGACAGCTGAGGGGGGAACGCAGTATTTT
D: .; J: TRBJ1-5; V: TRBV2; size: .; CDR3: CASSEGNRGNQPQHF; DNA: TGTGCCAGCAGTGAGGGGAACAGGGGCAATCAGCCCCAGCATTTT
D: .; J: TRBJ1-4; V: TRBV6-1; size: few; CDR3: CASSEGSYATNEKLFF; DNA: TGTGCCAGCAGTGAAGGCAGCTACGCAACTAATGAAAAACTGTTTTTT
D: .; J: TRBJ1-3; V: TRBV5-6; size: .; CDR3: CASSFGSGNTIYF; DNA: TGTGCCAGCAGCTTCGGAAGTGGAAACACCATATATTTT
D: TRBD2; J: TRBJ2-5; V: TRBV13; size: .; CDR3: CASSLSWGLAVEKTQYF; DNA: TGTGCCAGCAGCTTAAGTTGGGGACTAGCGGTTGAAAAGACCCAGTACTTC
D: .; J: TRBJ1-3; V: TRBV4-2; size: .; CDR3: CASSQEEGSSGNTIYF; DNA: TGTGCCAGCAGCCAAGAAGAGGGGTCCTCTGGAAACACCATATATTTT
D: .; J: TRBJ2-7; V: TRBV14; size: once; CDR3: CASSPRTNYEQYF; DNA: TGTGCCAGCAGCCCCCGGACAAACTACGAGCAGTACTTC
D: TRBD2; J: TRBJ2-7; V: TRBV5-1; size: once; CDR3: CASSGTSGAYEQYF; DNA: TGCGCCAGCTCCGGGACTAGCGGGGCATACGAGCAGTACTTC
D: .; J: TRBJ1-5; V: TRBV28; size: .; CDR3: CASSLFPQRSNQPQHF; DNA: TGTGCCAGCAGTCTTTTTCCCCAGAGGAGCAATCAGCCCCAGCATTTT
D: .; J: TRBJ2-7; V: TRBV23-1; size: .; CDR3: CASSLRQDEQYF; DNA: TGCGCCAGCAGTCTTAGGCAAGACGAGCAGTACTTC
D: .; J: TRBJ2-7; V: TRBV5-1; size: .; CDR3: CASSLVLQGEQYF; DNA: TGCGCCAGCAGCTTGGTCCTCCAAGGCGAGCAGTACTTC
D: TRBD2; J: TRBJ2-1; V: TRBV5-1; size: .; CDR3: CASSWELGLAGVNEQFF; DNA: TGCGCCAGCAGCTGGGAATTGGGACTAGCGGGAGTTAATGAGCAGTTCTTC
D: .; J: TRBJ1-1; V: TRBV29-1; size: .; CDR3: CSVRREPMNTEAFF; DNA: TGCAGCGTGAGGAGGGAGCCCATGAACACTGAAGCTTTCTTT
D: TRBD2; J: TRBJ2-1; V: TRBV2; size: .; CDR3: CASSPRGSHYNEQFF; DNA: TGTGCCAGCAGTCCCCGCGGGAGTCACTACAATGAGCAGTTCTTC
D: .; J: TRBJ2-3; V: TRBV5-6; size: .; CDR3: CASSFVERYTDTQYF; DNA: TGTGCCAGCAGCTTTGTGGAACGATACACAGATACGCAGTATTTT
D: TRBD1; J: TRBJ1-5; V: TRBV2; size: .; CDR3: CASSPQGAPNQPQHF; DNA: TGTGCCAGCAGTCCACAGGGGGCCCCCAATCAGCCCCAGCATTTT
D: .; J: TRBJ2-7; V: TRBV13; size: .; CDR3: CASSTRGGGYEQYF; DNA: TGTGCCAGCAGCACCCGGGGAGGGGGATACGAGCAGTACTTC
D: .; J: TRBJ1-1; V: TRBV11-1; size: .; CDR3: CASSPTGGRMTEAFF; DNA: TGTGCCAGCAGCCCCACGGGAGGGAGGATGACTGAAGCTTTCTTT
D: .; J: TRBJ1-5; V: TRBV5-5; size: .; CDR3: CASSAGQTYQPQHF; DNA: TGTGCCAGCAGCGCCGGACAGACTTATCAGCCCCAGCATTTT
D: .; J: TRBJ1-2; V: TRBV28; size: .; CDR3: CASTPGGALVYGYTF; DNA: TGTGCCAGCACCCCTGGAGGGGCCTTGGTCTATGGCTACACCTTC
D: .; J: TRBJ1-3; V: TRBV7-2; size: .; CDR3: CASSLAPVDSGNTIYF; DNA: TGTGCCAGCAGCTTAGCTCCCGTAGACTCTGGAAACACCATATATTTT
D: .; J: TRBJ2-3; V: TRBV5-1; size: once; CDR3: CASSLGAGADTQYF; DNA: TGCGCCAGCAGCTTGGGGGCAGGGGCGGATACGCAGTATTTT
D: .; J: TRBJ1-5; V: TRBV14; size: .; CDR3: CASSPGGGNQPQHF; DNA: TGTGCCAGCAGCCCCGGGGGAGGCAATCAGCCCCAGCATTTT
D: .; J: TRBJ1-5; V: TRBV25-1; size: .; CDR3: CASRRNTVSPNQPQHF; DNA: TGTGCCAGCCGAAGAAACACCGTCAGCCCTAATCAGCCCCAGCATTTT
D: TRBD1; J: TRBJ1-6; V: TRBV7-9; size: .; CDR3: CASTERGTANSPLHF; DNA: TGTGCCAGCACCGAAAGAGGGACAGCGAATTCACCCCTCCACTTT
D: .; J: TRBJ1-3; V: TRBV2; size: .; CDR3: CASNWVLSGNTIYF; DNA: TGTGCCAGCAACTGGGTCCTCTCTGGAAACACCATATATTTT
D: .; J: TRBJ2-5; V: TRBV2; size: .; CDR3: CASSSLAGETQYF; DNA: TGTGCCAGCAGCTCTCTGGCAGGAGAGACCCAGTACTTC